The rows below give T cell receptor beta chains drawn from one sample of a study of technical replicates of blood from a few donors. TCRdb's table, derived via immunoSEQ multiplex PCR, lists solely in-frame clones and lacks some. The sample records 55,000 to 80,000 clones, about 96% being singletons. Sequenced material: T cells isolated from PBMCs. The receptor set was obtained from a human donor in good health. CDR3s include the opening cysteine and the closing phenylalanine or tryptophan. Each record gives: J gene, clone size, D gene, V gene, CDR3 protein, CDR3 DNA. A D gene is named only where the DNA matches it firmly. A row's size may be missing; if present it is once, few, many or a size class.

TRBJ2-7	NA	TRBD1	TRBV13	CASSRTGQGRGEQYF	TGTGCCAGCAGCCGCACGGGACAGGGGCGCGGCGAGCAGTACTTC
TRBJ1-6	once	NA	TRBV7-9	CASSFGGNSPLHF	TGTGCCAGCAGCTTTGGGGGGAACTCACCCCTCCACTTT
TRBJ1-2	NA	TRBD1	TRBV2	CATPGGSKWDGYTF	TGTGCCACTCCAGGGGGGTCAAAGTGGGATGGCTACACCTTC
TRBJ2-1	NA	NA	TRBV21-1	CASSTSGGWHGNNEQFF	TGTGCCAGCAGCACCTCCGGGGGTTGGCACGGGAACAATGAGCAGTTCTTC
TRBJ1-1	once	NA	TRBV7-9	CASSFDQGWNTEAFF	TGTGCCAGCAGCTTTGACCAGGGGTGGAACACTGAAGCTTTCTTT
TRBJ1-4	NA	NA	TRBV9	CASSVALIATNEKLFF	TGTGCCAGCAGCGTAGCTCTTATTGCAACTAATGAAAAACTGTTTTTT
TRBJ2-5	NA	TRBD1	TRBV5-1	CASSLGGQGAQETQYF	TGCGCCAGCAGCTTGGGAGGACAGGGGGCCCAAGAGACCCAGTACTTC
TRBJ1-2	once	NA	TRBV7-9	CASSRQGGAYGYTF	TGTGCCAGCAGCCGCCAAGGAGGGGCCTATGGCTACACCTTC
TRBJ2-2	NA	NA	TRBV6-6	CASSSGVNVAGELFF	TGTGCCAGCAGTTCTGGAGTGAACGTGGCCGGGGAGCTGTTTTTT
TRBJ2-1	NA	NA	TRBV2	CASSVAQGAYNEQFF	TGTGCCAGCAGTGTTGCACAGGGTGCCTACAATGAGCAGTTCTTC
TRBJ2-1	NA	TRBD2	TRBV4-1	CASSQVGGLAGHNEQFF	TGCGCCAGCAGCCAAGTTGGGGGACTAGCGGGCCACAATGAGCAGTTCTTC
TRBJ2-1	NA	NA	TRBV19	CASSIGRYNEQFF	TGTGCCAGTAGTATTGGTAGATACAATGAGCAGTTCTTC
TRBJ2-5	NA	NA	TRBV6-5	CASRAQETQYF	TGTGCCAGCAGGGCTCAAGAGACCCAGTACTTC
TRBJ1-2	NA	NA	TRBV11-2	CASSRSYRVGVGYTF	TGTGCCAGCAGCCGATCCTACAGGGTGGGGGTTGGCTACACCTTC
TRBJ2-3	NA	NA	TRBV18	CASSPAIAWDTDTQYF	TGTGCCAGCTCACCGGCGATAGCGTGGGACACAGATACGCAGTATTTT
TRBJ2-2	NA	TRBD2	TRBV5-1	CASSHSGGSNTGELFF	TGCGCCAGCAGCCACTCGGGAGGATCGAACACCGGGGAGCTGTTTTTT
TRBJ1-1	NA	NA	TRBV14	CASSPGRQLNTEAFF	TGTGCCAGCAGCCCTGGGAGACAACTGAACACTGAAGCTTTCTTT
TRBJ2-2	NA	NA	TRBV25-1	CASSDPSRATRNTGELFF	TGTGCCAGCAGTGACCCCTCCCGAGCGACCAGGAACACCGGGGAGCTGTTTTTT
TRBJ1-2	once	NA	TRBV11-3	CASSLGVRTVHYGYTF	TGTGCCAGCAGCTTAGGTGTAAGGACAGTACACTATGGCTACACCTTC
TRBJ2-3	NA	TRBD1	TRBV11-2	CASSRGQGAGDTQYF	TGTGCCAGCAGCCGGGGACAGGGGGCAGGAGATACGCAGTATTTT
TRBJ1-1	once	NA	TRBV28	CASSSRRLSNTEAFF	TGTGCCAGCAGTTCGCGGCGTCTCTCGAACACTGAAGCTTTCTTT
TRBJ2-1	NA	TRBD2	TRBV5-4	CASSSPGTRSRNEQFF	TGTGCCAGCAGCTCCCCCGGGACTAGAAGTCGTAATGAGCAGTTCTTC
TRBJ1-4	NA	TRBD1	TRBV11-2	CASSSLQGAMEKLFF	TGTGCCAGCAGCTCCCTACAGGGGGCGATGGAAAAACTGTTTTTT
TRBJ2-5	NA	TRBD2	TRBV5-4	CASHVKIAGGLATQYF	TGTGCCAGTCACGTAAAAATAGCGGGTGGGTTGGCTACCCAGTACTTC
TRBJ2-7	NA	NA	TRBV27	CASRESQGIYYEQYF	TGTGCCAGCAGAGAATCACAGGGCATCTACTACGAGCAGTACTTC
TRBJ1-5	NA	NA	TRBV30	CAWSVRTGNQPQHF	TGTGCCTGGAGTGTACGTACGGGGAATCAGCCCCAGCATTTT
TRBJ1-1	once	NA	TRBV6-5	CASSLLWGPDTEAFF	TGTGCCAGCAGTTTGCTTTGGGGGCCTGACACTGAAGCTTTCTTT
TRBJ2-1	few	TRBD2	TRBV7-9	CASSQGAGDYNEQFF	TGTGCCAGCAGCCAAGGGGCGGGGGACTACAATGAGCAGTTCTTC
TRBJ2-7	once	TRBD2	TRBV18	CASSLGTTSYEQYF	TGTGCCAGCTCACTAGGGACTACCTCTTACGAGCAGTACTTC
TRBJ2-1	NA	NA	TRBV10-3	CAISGRVLAVNNEQFF	TGTGCCATCAGTGGAAGGGTCTTAGCGGTCAACAATGAGCAGTTCTTC
TRBJ1-1	NA	NA	TRBV19	CASTLPPRTAKTEAFF	TGTGCCAGTACCCTACCGCCCCGGACAGCAAAGACTGAAGCTTTCTTT
TRBJ1-1	NA	TRBD1	TRBV6-5	CASSLQGALNTEAFF	TGTGCCAGCAGTTTACAGGGGGCCTTGAACACTGAAGCTTTCTTT
TRBJ1-2	NA	NA	TRBV6-6	CASSYVAVYGYTF	TGTGCCAGCAGTTACGTGGCAGTCTATGGCTACACCTTC
TRBJ1-2	NA	NA	TRBV28	CASSGMSATINYGYTF	TGTGCCAGCAGCGGTATGTCAGCAACTATAAACTATGGCTACACCTTC
TRBJ1-1	NA	NA	TRBV9	CASSVSGPTEAFF	TGTGCCAGCAGCGTAAGCGGGCCCACTGAAGCTTTCTTT
TRBJ2-3	NA	NA	TRBV19	CASNRESDTQYF	TGTGCCAGTAATCGGGAATCAGATACGCAGTATTTT
TRBJ2-3	NA	TRBD2	TRBV7-9	CASSLGISQGGDTQYF	TGTGCCAGCAGCTTAGGAATCTCCCAGGGAGGGGATACGCAGTATTTT
TRBJ2-7	NA	TRBD2	TRBV28	CASSSLAEGYEQYF	TGTGCCAGCAGTTCCCTAGCGGAGGGTTACGAGCAGTACTTC
TRBJ1-2	NA	NA	TRBV4-1	CASSQVAQTGSNYGYTF	TGCGCCAGCAGCCAAGTAGCTCAGACAGGATCTAACTATGGCTACACCTTC
TRBJ1-1	NA	NA	TRBV6-6	CASGEESGDLHGAFF	TGTGCCAGCGGGGAGGAAAGTGGGGACTTACATGGTGCTTTCTTT
TRBJ1-4	NA	NA	TRBV2	CASRERVGTNEKLFF	TGTGCCAGCAGAGAACGGGTGGGAACTAATGAAAAACTGTTTTTT
TRBJ2-7	NA	TRBD1	TRBV5-6	CASSLFDRDNYEQYF	TGTGCCAGCAGCTTGTTTGACAGGGATAACTACGAGCAGTACTTC
TRBJ1-2	NA	NA	TRBV6-5	CASRDHRPANYGYTF	TGTGCCAGCAGGGACCACAGGCCCGCTAACTATGGCTACACCTTC
TRBJ2-2	NA	NA	TRBV7-6	CASSLASAGELFF	TGTGCCAGCAGCTTAGCTAGTGCCGGGGAGCTGTTTTTT
TRBJ2-1	once	TRBD2	TRBV11-1	CASSGGTSDPISYNEQFF	TGTGCCAGCAGCGGGGGGACTAGCGACCCCATCTCCTACAATGAGCAGTTCTTC
TRBJ2-7	NA	TRBD1	TRBV27	CASSLDRANEQYF	TGTGCCAGCAGTCTGGACAGGGCTAACGAGCAGTACTTC
TRBJ2-1	NA	TRBD2	TRBV14	CASRPLAGGTEQFF	TGTGCCAGCAGACCTTTAGCGGGAGGTACTGAGCAGTTCTTC